Below are 16 T cell receptor beta chains sequenced from a single sample in a study of T cell responses to AZD1222 COVID-19 vaccine. Clones were sequenced by immunoSEQ multiplex PCR, and TCRdb holds only the in-frame ones, with some missing. The sample includes more than 100,000 clones, about nine tenths of them seen just once. Sequencing was performed on peripheral blood, taken 28 days after the second AZD1222 dose. These receptors all stem from an adult who received the AZD1222 COVID-19 vaccine.

The gene calls are TRBV3-1 (or the pseudogene TRBV3-2) and TRBJ2-2, with TRBD2 identical over 12 bases. The CDR3 covers 17 residues. The V segment lost 4 bases and the J segment 4 bases; nucleotides outside the gene matches: 7. Germline loops: CDR1 LGHDT, CDR2 YNNKEL (reference sequence). The CDR3 loop reads CASSLQRLAGATGELFF. CDR3 coding DNA: TGTGCCAGCAGCCTACAGCGACTAGCGGGGGCCACCGGGGAGCTGTTTTTT.

The chain carries TRBV6-2 or TRBV6-3 and TRBJ2-7; D uncertain. The V end was cut by 5 bases, the J end by 0 bases, with 8 bases between. The CDR3 spans 13 residues. CDR1 is MNHEY and CDR2 is SVGEGT in the germline V gene. CDR3 sequence reads: CASSPLVSYEQYF. The CDR3 DNA reads TGTGCCAGCAGTCCCCTCGTCTCCTACGAGCAGTACTTC.

The gene calls are TRBV4-1 and TRBJ2-7; tentatively, D is TRBD1 or TRBD2 (5 bases each). Per germline, CDR1 MGHRA and CDR2 YSYEKL. The V and J ends lost 4 bases and 4 bases respectively, with 14 bases between them. The CDR3 length is 14 residues. CDR3 loop: CASSLLHEGYEQYF. As DNA, the CDR3 is TGCGCCAGCAGCCTCCTTCATGAGGGGTACGAGCAGTACTTC.

The chain carries TRBV19 and TRBJ1-3; D not certain. Trimming took off 3 bases at V and 1 base at J, with 13 bases between the two ends. This CDR3 comprises 16 residues. Germline CDR1 reads LNHDA; CDR2 reads SQIVND (reference sequence). This CDR3 is CASSIRPGQSGNTIYF. CDR3 nucleotides: TGTGCCAGTAGTATCCGGCCAGGTCAGTCTGGAAACACCATATATTTT.

This clone was counted ten times or more. The chain employs TRBV19 and TRBJ2-3, with 8 positions matching TRBD1. Germline CDR1 LNHDA, CDR2 SQIVND (reference sequence). The CDR3 spans 14 residues. With 7 bases clipped from V and 3 bases from J, the junction kept 6 bases outside the gene matches. The CDR3 spells CASKAGTGTDTQYF. The DNA for the CDR3 is TGTGCCAGTAAAGCCGGGACAGGTACAGATACGCAGTATTTT.

This rearrangement joins TRBV2 to TRBJ1-3; 9 bases are a match to TRBD1. The CDR3 is 15 residues long. The germline V gene encodes CDR1 SNHLY and CDR2 FYNNEI. Trimming at V came to 6 bases and at J to 0 bases, leaving 3 bases not matched to a gene. The CDR3 sequence: CASRGQGISGNTIYF. CDR3 nucleotides: TGTGCCAGCAGGGGACAGGGTATCTCTGGAAACACCATATATTTT.

The chain uses TRBV13 and TRBJ1-2; 11 bases line up with TRBD1. This CDR3 spans 16 amino acids. Germline lookup yields CDR1 PRHDT and CDR2 FYEKMQ (reference sequence). V lost 5 bases, J lost 6 bases, and 11 bases stayed unmatched. Written as DNA, the CDR3 is TGTGCCAGCAGCCCCGGGGGGGGACAGGGGGTTGATGGCTACACCTTC. It specifies CASSPGGGQGVDGYTF.

The chain links TRBV5-1 to TRBJ1-6, with D perhaps TRBD1 (5 bases). CDR3 size: 16 residues. V was pared by 0 bases and J by 1 base, with 8 bases between. From germline, CDR1 is SGHRS and CDR2 YFSETQ. CDR3 region: CASSLGDGSYNSPLHF. The CDR3 bases are TGCGCCAGCAGCTTGGGGGACGGATCCTATAATTCACCCCTCCACTTT.

This chain uses TRBV7-9 with TRBJ2-7; no clear D. CDR3 size: 14 residues. The V end was cut by 5 bases, the J end by 0 bases, with 11 bases between. The germline V gene encodes CDR1 SEHNR and CDR2 FQNEAQ (reference sequence). CDR3 nucleotides: TGTGCCAGCAGCCCCACGGTGGACTCCTACGAGCAGTACTTC. It encodes CASSPTVDSYEQYF.

This clone was found once. The chain links TRBV5-4 to TRBJ2-5; D is uncertain. This CDR3 spans 14 amino acids. V lost 0 bases and J 7 bases, leaving 13 bases between the germline ends. The V gene's germline CDR1 is SGHNT and CDR2 YYREEE (reference sequence). CDR3 sequence (DNA): TGTGCCAGCAGCTTGGTCGGCAAAACGGGGACCCAGTACTTC. Its protein is CASSLVGKTGTQYF.

The V gene is TRBV27, the J gene TRBJ1-1; D is undetermined. Germline V lookup: CDR1 MNHEY, CDR2 SMNVEV (reference sequence). CDR3 length equals 16 residues. Trimming took 2 bases from V and 0 from J, leaving 13 bases between them. CDR3 amino acids: CASSLKPGGVNTEAFF. The CDR3, as DNA: TGTGCCAGCAGTTTAAAGCCAGGAGGCGTGAACACTGAAGCTTTCTTT.

The chain recombines TRBV7-2 with TRBJ1-2; D unclear. The CDR3 sequence is 16 residues long. CDR1 and CDR2 from the germline V gene are SGHTA and FQGNSA. With 1 base removed from V and 3 bases from J, the gap between germline ends came to 15 bases. The CDR3 reads CASSLVSGGRDYGYTF. In DNA, the CDR3 is TGTGCCAGCAGCTTAGTCTCCGGCGGCAGAGACTATGGCTACACCTTC.

The chain carries TRBV29-1 and TRBJ2-7; D is possibly TRBD2 (6 bases). Trimming removed 1 base at V and 7 bases at J, with 11 bases between. This CDR3 region has 12 residues. Germline lookup yields CDR1 SQVTM and CDR2 ANQGSEA. The CDR3 coding sequence is TGCAGCGTTGAAGTTCCGGGGGAAGAGCAGTACTTC. It is translated as CSVEVPGEEQYF.

With respect to this clone: The junction departs from the called germline gene at one end, perhaps through a read error. The genes are TRBV6-5 and TRBJ1-5; 8 bases map to TRBD1. There are 13 residues in the CDR3. Germline V gene data show CDR1 as MNHEY and CDR2 as SVGAGI. The CDR3 sequence is CASSIRTGLPLLF. Here the CDR3 DNA reads TGTGCCAGCAGCATCAGGACAGGGCTACCACTCCTTTTT.

V gene TRBV28 combines with J gene TRBJ1-6, with TRBD1 matching over 10 bases. There are 15 residues in the CDR3. Germline trimming cut 3 bases from V and 11 bases from J; bases unmatched to any gene: 7. CDR1 is MDHEN, CDR2 SYDVKM, per germline. In nucleotides, the CDR3 is TGTGCCAGCAGTTTGATGGACAGGGGGAGCGCACCCCTCCACTTT. This codes for CASSLMDRGSAPLHF.

The chain carries TRBV27 and TRBJ1-5; D remains unclear. The V end was cut by 0 bases, the J end by 6 bases, with 6 bases between. The CDR3 is 13 residues long. The germline gives CDR1 MNHEY, CDR2 SMNVEV (reference sequence). Written as DNA, the CDR3 is TGTGCCAGCAGTTTATCGAGGGCTCAGCCCCAGCATTTT. Protein product: CASSLSRAQPQHF.